The 3 T cell receptor beta chains given below trace back to one sample, sequenced in a study of beta chain features in type 1 diabetes. Study-wide results and caveats: Shorter TCRB CDR3s, moderately but significantly so, marked every one of the four CD4+ subsets in Type 1 diabetes patients.

Since all of the isolated RNA was reverse transcribed, expressed TCRB transcripts were what got sequenced. Clones were sequenced by immunoSEQ multiplex PCR, and TCRdb holds only the in-frame ones, with some missing. The sample consists of approximately 360,000 clones, over 9.5% of them appearing once. Antigens of these TCRs are unknown. Input material: naive CD4+ T cells from blood. Receptors were obtained from a young woman with type 1 diabetes.

This clone was detected a few times. V and J are TRBV29-1 and TRBJ1-2, with D tentatively TRBD1 (6 bases). V was clipped by 4 bases and J by 3 bases, with 15 bases between them. The CDR3 has 14 amino acids. Germline loops: CDR1 SQVTM, CDR2 ANQGSEA. This chain's CDR3 is CSVGGRGWDYGYTF. The CDR3 DNA reads as TGCAGCGTTGGGGGCAGGGGATGGGACTATGGCTACACCTTC.

This sequence joins TRBV29-1 and TRBJ2-4; TRBD1 matches 8 bases. The junction had 3 bases not matched to a gene; V was cut back by 1 base and J by 7 bases. CDR1 is SQVTM, CDR2 ANQGSEA, per germline. This CDR3 region has 13 residues. CDR3 loop: CSVEGTGKNIQYF. CDR3 nucleotides: TGCAGCGTTGAAGGGACAGGGAAGAACATTCAGTACTTC.

Only a few counts were recorded for this clone. The chain recombines TRBV7-2 with TRBJ2-7, with 7 positions matching TRBD1. The CDR3 has 14 residues. CDR1 SGHTA and CDR2 FQGNSA come from the germline V gene. J was trimmed by 2 bases and V by 5 bases; bases with no gene match: 6. CDR3 coding DNA: TGTGCCAGCAGCCCTGACAGGGACCCCTACGAGCAGTACTTC. Encoded protein: CASSPDRDPYEQYF.